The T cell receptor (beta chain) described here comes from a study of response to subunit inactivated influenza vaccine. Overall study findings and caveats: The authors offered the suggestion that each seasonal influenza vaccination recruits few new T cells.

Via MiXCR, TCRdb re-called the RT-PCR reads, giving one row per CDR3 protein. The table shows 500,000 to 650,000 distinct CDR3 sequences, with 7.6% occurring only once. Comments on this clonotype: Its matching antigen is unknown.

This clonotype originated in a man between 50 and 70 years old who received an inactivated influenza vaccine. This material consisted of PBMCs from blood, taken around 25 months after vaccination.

The CDR3 DNA sequence: TGTGCCAGCAGCTTAGATCAGTTCGGTGAGCAGTTCTTC. Protein sequence: CASSLDQFGEQFF. The J gene is TRBJ2-1, the V gene TRBV11-3; no clear D. The V and J ends lost 0 bases and 9 bases respectively, with 9 bases between them. CDR3 length: 13 amino acids. Germline assignment: CDR1 SGHNT and CDR2 YENEEA.